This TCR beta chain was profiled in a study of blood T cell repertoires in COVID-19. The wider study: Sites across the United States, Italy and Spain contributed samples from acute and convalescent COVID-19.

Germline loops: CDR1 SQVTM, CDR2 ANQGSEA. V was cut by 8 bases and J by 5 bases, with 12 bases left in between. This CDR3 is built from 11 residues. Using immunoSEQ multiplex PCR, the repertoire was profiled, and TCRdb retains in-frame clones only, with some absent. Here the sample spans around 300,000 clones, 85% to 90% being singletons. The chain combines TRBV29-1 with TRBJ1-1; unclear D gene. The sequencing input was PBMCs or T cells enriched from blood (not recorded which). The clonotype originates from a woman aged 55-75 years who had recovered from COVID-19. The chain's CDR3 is CSSIHSTEAFF. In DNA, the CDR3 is TGCAGCTCTATTCACTCTACTGAAGCTTTCTTT.